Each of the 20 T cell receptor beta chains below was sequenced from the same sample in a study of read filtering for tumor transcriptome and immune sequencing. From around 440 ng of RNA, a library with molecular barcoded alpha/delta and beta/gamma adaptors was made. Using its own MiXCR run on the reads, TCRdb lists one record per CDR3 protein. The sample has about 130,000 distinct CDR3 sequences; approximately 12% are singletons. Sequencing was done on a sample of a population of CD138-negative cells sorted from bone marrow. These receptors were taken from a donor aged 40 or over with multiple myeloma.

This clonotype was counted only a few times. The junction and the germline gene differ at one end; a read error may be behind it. The CDR3 nucleotides are TGCAGCGTTGAGTATCCGACAGGGAGGCCCGGGGGGCTGTTTTTT. Its protein is CSVEYPTGRPGGLFF. The J gene is TRBJ2-2, the V gene TRBV29-1; a weak D match, TRBD1 (7 bases). This CDR3 is built from 15 residues. Germline V gene sequence: CDR1 SQVTM, CDR2 ANQGSEA.

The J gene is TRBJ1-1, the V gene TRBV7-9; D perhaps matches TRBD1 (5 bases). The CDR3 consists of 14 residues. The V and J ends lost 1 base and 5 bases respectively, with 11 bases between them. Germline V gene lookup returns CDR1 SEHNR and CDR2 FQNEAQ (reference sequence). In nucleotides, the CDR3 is TGTGCCAGCAGCTTAGGGGCCGGGGCTACTGAAGCTTTCTTT. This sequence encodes CASSLGAGATEAFF.

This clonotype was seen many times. The CDR3 DNA reads TGCGCCAGCAGCCTTCGAGGAGCTCGCACAGATACGCAGTATTTT. Translated, it gives CASSLRGARTDTQYF. This chain joins TRBV5-1 and TRBJ2-3; D not resolved. Germline assignment: CDR1 SGHRS and CDR2 YFSETQ. Trimming left V 4 bases short and J 1 base short, with 13 bases between. This CDR3 contains 15 residues.

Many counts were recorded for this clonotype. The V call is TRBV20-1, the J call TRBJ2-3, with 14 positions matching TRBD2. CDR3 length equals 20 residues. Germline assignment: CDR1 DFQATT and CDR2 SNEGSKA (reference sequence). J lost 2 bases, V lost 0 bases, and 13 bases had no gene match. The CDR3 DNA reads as TGCAGTGCTAGAGATTTTAGACTAGCGGGAGGGTTTGCCACCACAGATACGCAGTATTTT. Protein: CSARDFRLAGGFATTDTQYF.

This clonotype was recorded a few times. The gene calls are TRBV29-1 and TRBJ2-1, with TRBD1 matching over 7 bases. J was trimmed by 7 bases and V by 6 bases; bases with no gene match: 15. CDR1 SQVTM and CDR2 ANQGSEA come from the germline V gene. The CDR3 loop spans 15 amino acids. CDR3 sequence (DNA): TGCAGCGTGGGCCGGGGACAGTTGGCCCTGAATGAGCAGTTCTTC. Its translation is CSVGRGQLALNEQFF.

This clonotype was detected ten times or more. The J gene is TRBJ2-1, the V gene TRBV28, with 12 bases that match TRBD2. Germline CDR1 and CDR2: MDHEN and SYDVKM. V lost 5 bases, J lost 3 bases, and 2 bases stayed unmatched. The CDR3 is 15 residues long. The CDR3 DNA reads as TGTGCCAGCAGTGCTAGCGGGGGGGTCTACAATGAGCAGTTCTTC. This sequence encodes CASSASGGVYNEQFF.

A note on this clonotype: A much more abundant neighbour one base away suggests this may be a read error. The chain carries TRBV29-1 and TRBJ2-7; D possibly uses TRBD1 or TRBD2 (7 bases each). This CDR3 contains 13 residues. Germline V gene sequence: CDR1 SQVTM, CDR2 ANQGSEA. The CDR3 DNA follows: TGCAGCGTTGAACAGGGGGGGACCTACGAGCAGCACTTC. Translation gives CSVEQGGTYEQHF.

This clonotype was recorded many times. CDR3 DNA sequence: TGCGCCAGCAGCCCCCGCCAGGCCGGGACGGTGAACAATCAGCCCCAGCATTTT. Its protein is CASSPRQAGTVNNQPQHF. The gene calls are TRBV4-1 and TRBJ1-5; TRBD1 is a possible D gene (5 bases). CDR1 MGHRA and CDR2 YSYEKL come from the germline V gene. CDR3 length: 18 residues. V was trimmed by 4 bases and J by 3 bases, leaving 22 bases between them.

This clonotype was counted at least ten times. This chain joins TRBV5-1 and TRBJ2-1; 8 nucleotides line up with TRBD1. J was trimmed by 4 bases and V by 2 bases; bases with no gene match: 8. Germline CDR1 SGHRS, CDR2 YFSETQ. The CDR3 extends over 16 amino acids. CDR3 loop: CASSLAPGQEYNEQFF. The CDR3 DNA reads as TGCGCCAGCAGCTTAGCTCCGGGACAGGAGTACAATGAGCAGTTCTTC.

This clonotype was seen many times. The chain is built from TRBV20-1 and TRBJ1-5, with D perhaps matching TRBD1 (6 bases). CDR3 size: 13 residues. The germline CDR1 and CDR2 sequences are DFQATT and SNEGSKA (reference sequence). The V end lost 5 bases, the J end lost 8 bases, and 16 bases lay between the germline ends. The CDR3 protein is CSAGRQDLEPQHF. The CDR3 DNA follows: TGCAGTGCTGGGCGACAGGATTTGGAGCCCCAGCATTTT.

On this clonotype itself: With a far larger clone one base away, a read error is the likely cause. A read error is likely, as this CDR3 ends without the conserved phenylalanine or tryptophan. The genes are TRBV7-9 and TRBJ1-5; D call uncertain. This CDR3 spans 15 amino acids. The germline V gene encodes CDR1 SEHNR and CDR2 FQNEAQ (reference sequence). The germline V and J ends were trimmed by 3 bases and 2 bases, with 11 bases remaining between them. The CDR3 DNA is TGTGCCAGCAGCTTCGGCTCTAAAGGCAATCAGCCCCAGCATATT. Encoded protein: CASSFGSKGNQPQHI.

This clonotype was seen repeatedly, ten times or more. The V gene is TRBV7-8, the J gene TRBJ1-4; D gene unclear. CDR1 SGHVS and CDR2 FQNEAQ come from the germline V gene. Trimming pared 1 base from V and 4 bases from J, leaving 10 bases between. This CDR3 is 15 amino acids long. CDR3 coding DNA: TGTGCCAGCAGCTTAGGGACGGGATTTAATGAAAAACTGTTTTTT. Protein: CASSLGTGFNEKLFF. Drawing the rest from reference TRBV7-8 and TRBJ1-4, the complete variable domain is GAGVSQSPRYKVAKRGQDVALRCDPISGHVSLFWYQQALGQGPEFLTYFQNEAQLDKSGLPSDRFFAERPEGSVSTLKIQRTQQEDSAVYLCASSLGTGFNEKLFFGSGTQLSVL.

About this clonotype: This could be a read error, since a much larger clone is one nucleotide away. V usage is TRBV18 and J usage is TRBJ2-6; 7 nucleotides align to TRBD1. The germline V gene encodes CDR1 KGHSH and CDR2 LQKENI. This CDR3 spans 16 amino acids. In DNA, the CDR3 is TGTGCCAGCTCACCCGACAGGGTCTCTGGGGACAACGTCCTGACTTTC. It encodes CASSPDRVSGDNVLTF.

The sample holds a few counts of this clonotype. The CDR3: CASIRRSGSTDTQYF. CDR3 DNA sequence: TGTGCCAGCATTCGCAGGAGCGGGAGCACAGATACGCAGTATTTT. The chain recombines TRBV2 with TRBJ2-3; D perhaps matches TRBD2 (6 bases). This CDR3 has 15 residues. Germline V lookup: CDR1 SNHLY, CDR2 FYNNEI. Trimming cost V 7 bases and J 0 bases, with 14 bases left between them.

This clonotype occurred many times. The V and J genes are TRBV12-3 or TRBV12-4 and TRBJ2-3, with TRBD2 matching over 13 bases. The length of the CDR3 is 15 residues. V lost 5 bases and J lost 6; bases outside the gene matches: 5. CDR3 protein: CASSGLAGAGDTQYF. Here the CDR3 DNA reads TGTGCCAGCAGTGGACTAGCGGGAGCGGGGGATACGCAGTATTTT.

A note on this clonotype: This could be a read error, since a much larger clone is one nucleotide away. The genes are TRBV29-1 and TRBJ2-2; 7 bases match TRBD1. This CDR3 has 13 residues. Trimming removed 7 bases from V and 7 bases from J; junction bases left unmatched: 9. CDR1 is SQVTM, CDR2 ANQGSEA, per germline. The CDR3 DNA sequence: TGCAGCGCCGGGACAGTGGTTGACGGGGAGCTGTTTTTT. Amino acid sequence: CSAGTVVDGELFF.

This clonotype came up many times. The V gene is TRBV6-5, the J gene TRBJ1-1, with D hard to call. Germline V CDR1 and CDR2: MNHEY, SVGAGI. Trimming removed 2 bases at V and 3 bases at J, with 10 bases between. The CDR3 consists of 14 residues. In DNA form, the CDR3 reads TGTGCCAGCAGTTACCTTGGGGAATACACTGAAGCTTTCTTT. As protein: CASSYLGEYTEAFF.

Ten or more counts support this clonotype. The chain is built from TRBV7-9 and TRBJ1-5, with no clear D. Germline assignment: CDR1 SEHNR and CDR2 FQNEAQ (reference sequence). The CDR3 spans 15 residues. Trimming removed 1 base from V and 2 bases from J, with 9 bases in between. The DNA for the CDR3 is TGTGCCAGCAGCTTAGAGGGAGAGGGCAATCAGCCCCAGCATTTT. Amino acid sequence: CASSLEGEGNQPQHF.

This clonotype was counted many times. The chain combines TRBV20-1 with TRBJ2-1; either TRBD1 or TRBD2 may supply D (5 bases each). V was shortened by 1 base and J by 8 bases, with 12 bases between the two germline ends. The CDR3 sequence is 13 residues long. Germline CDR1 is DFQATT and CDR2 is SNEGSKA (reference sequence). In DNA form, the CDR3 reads TGCAGTGCTAGAGGGTTGGGACCGTATGAGCAGTTCTTC. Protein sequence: CSARGLGPYEQFF.

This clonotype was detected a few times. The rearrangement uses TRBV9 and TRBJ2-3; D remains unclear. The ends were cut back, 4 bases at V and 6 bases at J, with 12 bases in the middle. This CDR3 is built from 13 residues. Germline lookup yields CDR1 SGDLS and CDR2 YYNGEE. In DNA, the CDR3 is TGTGCCAGCAGCCCAACTTTTTCGGATACGCAGTATTTT. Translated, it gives CASSPTFSDTQYF.